The subject of this entry is one TCR beta chain. The sample comes from a study of T cell changes during pregnancy in multiple sclerosis. Germline lookup yields CDR1 SGDLS and CDR2 YYNGEE. V dropped 4 bases and J dropped 2; count of bases not matched to a gene: 5. The CDR3 loop spans 16 amino acids. TCRdb's table, derived via immunoSEQ multiplex PCR, lists solely in-frame clones and lacks some. Among around 29,000 clones listed, about 83% were seen once. Specimen: CD8+ T cells from peripheral blood mononuclear cells, collected after pregnancy. The chain has TRBV9 and TRBJ2-7; 14 bases align to TRBD2. This sequence originates from a female donor with multiple sclerosis, enrolled in a pregnancy study. Here the CDR3 reads CASSPLGLAGAYEQYF. Here the CDR3 DNA reads TGTGCCAGCAGCCCCTTGGGACTAGCGGGGGCCTACGAGCAGTACTTC.